This T cell receptor (beta chain) was recorded in a study of cytomegalovirus exposure and HLA in healthy donors. The PCR ran on 60 Vbeta and 13 Jbeta primers. Only in-frame clones appear in the TCRdb table, and some are missing; sequencing was by immunoSEQ multiplex PCR. The table has about 160,000 clones, more than 80% seen once; the top ten hold under 2%. The trim removed 2 bases at V and 6 bases at J, leaving 16 bases unmatched. The CDR3 has 20 amino acids. CDR1 is MNHNS, CDR2 SASEGT, per germline. This chain uses TRBV6-1 with TRBJ2-2, with 12 bases lining up with TRBD2. The sample taken for sequencing was PBMCs. This receptor was obtained from a woman under 30 in good health and CMV-seronegative. The CDR3 loop is CASSETPYSSGRAESGELFF. Here the CDR3 DNA reads TGTGCCAGCAGTGAAACCCCTTATTCTAGCGGGAGGGCCGAGTCCGGGGAGCTGTTTTTT.